Listed below are T cell receptor beta chains from one sample, sequenced in a study of a mutant IDH1 vaccine in newly diagnosed glioma. Sequencing used immunoSEQ multiplex PCR; TCRdb keeps in-frame clones, though not all of them. Among tens of thousands of clones listed, approximately 93% were seen once. The specimen was PBMCs, collected from a glioma patient treated with radiotherapy, temozolomide or both. All receptors derive from a man aged 25-40 years with glioma. CDR3s include the opening cysteine and the closing phenylalanine or tryptophan. The D gene is left open where the match is weak.

D gene: .; V gene: TRBV5-1; J gene: TRBJ1-1; CDR3 protein: CASSLGGNQNTEAFF; CDR3 DNA: TGCGCCAGCAGCTTGGGCGGCAATCAGAACACTGAAGCTTTCTTT
D gene: .; V gene: TRBV4-1; J gene: TRBJ1-2; CDR3 protein: CASSQDPHSDYGYTF; CDR3 DNA: TGCGCCAGCAGCCAAGATCCCCACAGCGACTATGGCTACACCTTC
D gene: .; V gene: TRBV2; J gene: TRBJ1-4; CDR3 protein: CASSAVQSATNEKLFF; CDR3 DNA: TGTGCCAGCAGCGCGGTACAGAGTGCAACTAATGAAAAACTGTTTTTT
D gene: .; V gene: TRBV12-5; J gene: TRBJ2-7; CDR3 protein: CASGLSGRGAYEQYF; CDR3 DNA: TGTGCTAGTGGTTTGTCGGGCCGAGGCGCCTACGAGCAGTACTTC
D gene: .; V gene: TRBV2; J gene: TRBJ1-3; CDR3 protein: CASISDRSGNTIYF; CDR3 DNA: TGTGCCAGCATTTCGGACAGATCTGGAAACACCATATATTTT
D gene: .; V gene: TRBV29-1; J gene: TRBJ1-1; CDR3 protein: CSVEEHYNTEAFF; CDR3 DNA: TGCAGCGTTGAAGAGCACTATAACACTGAAGCTTTCTTT
D gene: TRBD1; V gene: TRBV6-5; J gene: TRBJ1-6; CDR3 protein: CASRRDRFEPLHF; CDR3 DNA: TGTGCCAGCAGAAGGGACAGATTTGAACCCCTCCACTTT
D gene: .; V gene: TRBV19; J gene: TRBJ1-4; CDR3 protein: CASSMRGMSEKLFF; CDR3 DNA: TGTGCCAGTAGTATGCGGGGAATGAGTGAAAAACTGTTTTTT
D gene: TRBD2; V gene: TRBV9; J gene: TRBJ2-5; CDR3 protein: CASSVGSGKETQYF; CDR3 DNA: TGTGCCAGCAGCGTAGGTAGCGGGAAGGAGACCCAGTACTTC
D gene: .; V gene: TRBV10-3; J gene: TRBJ2-3; CDR3 protein: CAISETDPTDTQYF; CDR3 DNA: TGTGCCATCAGTGAGACTGACCCCACAGATACGCAGTATTTT
D gene: TRBD2; V gene: TRBV7-2; J gene: TRBJ2-7; CDR3 protein: CASSLDLAGGNYEQYF; CDR3 DNA: TGTGCCAGCAGCTTAGATCTAGCGGGAGGGAACTACGAGCAGTACTTC
D gene: .; V gene: TRBV7-2; J gene: TRBJ2-7; CDR3 protein: CASRIYRDSPYEQYF; CDR3 DNA: TGTGCCAGCAGAATTTACCGGGACTCCCCCTACGAGCAGTACTTC
D gene: .; V gene: TRBV5-6; J gene: TRBJ2-7; CDR3 protein: CASSLRDIPGSF; CDR3 DNA: TGTGCCAGCAGCTTGAGAGACATACCGGGGAGCTTC
D gene: TRBD1; V gene: TRBV14; J gene: TRBJ1-2; CDR3 protein: CASSHTDRTLIGGYTF; CDR3 DNA: TGTGCCAGCAGCCATACGGACAGGACGCTTATAGGCGGCTACACCTTC
D gene: TRBD2; V gene: TRBV4-1; J gene: TRBJ2-7; CDR3 protein: CASSPSFSGVSYEQYF; CDR3 DNA: TGCGCCAGCAGCCCCTCTTTCAGCGGGGTCTCCTACGAGCAGTACTTC
D gene: .; V gene: TRBV19; J gene: TRBJ2-1; CDR3 protein: CASSIVGGSRGNEQFF; CDR3 DNA: TGTGCCAGTAGTATAGTAGGGGGATCTAGGGGAAATGAGCAGTTCTTC
D gene: .; V gene: TRBV5-1; J gene: TRBJ2-2; CDR3 protein: CASSASTANTGELFF; CDR3 DNA: TGCGCCAGCAGCGCCAGTACGGCGAACACCGGGGAGCTGTTTTTT
D gene: .; V gene: TRBV14; J gene: TRBJ2-6; CDR3 protein: CASSQGFHPSSGANVLTF; CDR3 DNA: TGTGCCAGCAGCCAAGGTTTCCACCCTAGCTCTGGGGCCAACGTCCTGACTTTC
D gene: TRBD1; V gene: TRBV6-4; J gene: TRBJ1-5; CDR3 protein: CASSEEAGGTQPQHF; CDR3 DNA: TGTGCCAGCAGTGAAGAGGCAGGGGGCACTCAGCCCCAGCATTTT
D gene: TRBD2; V gene: TRBV4-1; J gene: TRBJ2-7; CDR3 protein: CASSQEPAGVMYEQYF; CDR3 DNA: TGCGCCAGCAGCCAAGAACCAGCGGGAGTAATGTACGAGCAGTACTTC